These T cell receptor beta chains were read from a single sample in a study of patients and donors after allogeneic stem cell transplantation. TCRdb re-called the RT-PCR reads through MiXCR, storing one row per CDR3 protein. The sample gives about 160,000 distinct CDR3 sequences, about 24% of which show up once; 25% to 30% is in the top ten. Material for sequencing was blood, either unsorted or a sorted T cell fraction (not recorded which). Receptors originate from a human donor who was either an allogeneic HSCT recipient or a stem cell or donor lymphocyte infusion donor (not recorded which). It is not recorded whose cells these are; they may come from a transplant donor. CDR3s include the opening cysteine and the closing phenylalanine or tryptophan. Fields, in order: D gene, V gene, J gene, clone size, CDR3 DNA, CDR3 protein. The D gene is left open where the match is weak. Some rows have no size entry. The others give once, few or many, or a class for an expanded clone.

-	TRBV24-1	TRBJ2-3	-	TGTGCCACCAGTGATGGTAGTTGGAGCACAGATACGCAGTATTTT	CATSDGSWSTDTQYF
-	TRBV5-6	TRBJ2-1	-	TGTGCCAGCAGCCCCCGCTGGGATGAGCAGTTCTTC	CASSPRWDEQFF
-	TRBV7-2	TRBJ1-4	-	TGTGCCAGCAGCTTAGGAGGGGTTGCAACTAATGAAAAACTGTTTTTT	CASSLGGVATNEKLFF
-	TRBV5-1	TRBJ2-6	-	TGCGCCAGCAGCTTGGTAGGGACACTCACTGGGGCCAACGTCCTGACTTTC	CASSLVGTLTGANVLTF
TRBD2	TRBV10-3	TRBJ2-7	few	TGTGCCATCACCGATGGGACTAGCGGGAAAGGCTCCTACGAGCAGTACTTC	CAITDGTSGKGSYEQYF
-	TRBV29-1	TRBJ1-1	few	TGCAGCGTTTTGACATCCCCTGAAGCTTTCTTT	CSVLTSPEAFF
-	TRBV20-1	TRBJ2-7	-	TGCAGTGCTATGGACAGAGTGGGATCCTACGAGCAGTACTTC	CSAMDRVGSYEQYF
-	TRBV9	TRBJ1-6	few	TGTGCCAGCAGCGGAGAGGGGACGCATTCACCCCTCCACTTT	CASSGEGTHSPLHF
-	TRBV2	TRBJ1-5	-	TGTGCCAGCAGTGAGGCCTCAGGGGTCAATCAGCCCCAGCATTTT	CASSEASGVNQPQHF
TRBD1	TRBV12-3/TRBV12-4	TRBJ1-5	-	TGTGCCAGCAGTTCCGGGACAGTCATCAATCAGCCCCAGCATTTT	CASSSGTVINQPQHF
-	TRBV20-1	TRBJ1-5	-	TGCAGTGCTATTAGACGAGATCAGCCCCAGCATTTT	CSAIRRDQPQHF
TRBD2	TRBV20-1	TRBJ2-2	many	TGCAGTGCTAGACCGACTAGCGGGAGGGCCCTGTGGAACACCGGGGAGCTGTTTTTT	CSARPTSGRALWNTGELFF
TRBD2	TRBV28	TRBJ2-1	-	TGTGCCAGCAGTCCCGGGACTAGCGGGAGATTTGAGCAGTTCTTC	CASSPGTSGRFEQFF
-	TRBV20-1	TRBJ2-7	few	TGCAGTGCTAGAGATATGCACGAGCAGTACTTC	CSARDMHEQYF
-	TRBV20-1	TRBJ1-6	few	TGCAGTGCTAGAGTGTCAGAGGCGGCCCTCCACTTT	CSARVSEAALHF
-	TRBV5-1	TRBJ2-3	few	TGCGCCAGCAGCTCAAGACTGAGCACAGATACGCAGTATTTT	CASSSRLSTDTQYF
-	TRBV9	TRBJ1-1	-	TGTGCCAGCAGCGTAGTTGCAAACACTGAAGCTTTCTTT	CASSVVANTEAFF
-	TRBV5-6	TRBJ2-3	-	TGTGCCAGCAGCTTGTCAGGAGGTTATTCAGATACGCAGTATTTT	CASSLSGGYSDTQYF
TRBD1	TRBV11-2	TRBJ1-1	many	TGTGCCAGCAGCTTAAGTAGGTCAGGGGGTACGAACACTGAAGCTTTCTTT	CASSLSRSGGTNTEAFF
TRBD1	TRBV12-3/TRBV12-4	TRBJ2-2	-	TGTGCCAGCAGTAAACCGGGACAGGGGATAGGACGGCGCGGGGAGCTGTTTTTT	CASSKPGQGIGRRGELFF
-	TRBV20-1	TRBJ1-2	few	TGCAGTGCTGAGGGTCTGAGCTATGGCTACACCTTC	CSAEGLSYGYTF
TRBD2	TRBV7-6	TRBJ2-3	many	TGTGCCAGCAGCCTAGCGGGTTTCACAGATACGCAGTATTTT	CASSLAGFTDTQYF
-	TRBV29-1	TRBJ1-4	few	TGCAGCGCCTGTAATGAAAAACTGTTTTTT	CSACNEKLFF